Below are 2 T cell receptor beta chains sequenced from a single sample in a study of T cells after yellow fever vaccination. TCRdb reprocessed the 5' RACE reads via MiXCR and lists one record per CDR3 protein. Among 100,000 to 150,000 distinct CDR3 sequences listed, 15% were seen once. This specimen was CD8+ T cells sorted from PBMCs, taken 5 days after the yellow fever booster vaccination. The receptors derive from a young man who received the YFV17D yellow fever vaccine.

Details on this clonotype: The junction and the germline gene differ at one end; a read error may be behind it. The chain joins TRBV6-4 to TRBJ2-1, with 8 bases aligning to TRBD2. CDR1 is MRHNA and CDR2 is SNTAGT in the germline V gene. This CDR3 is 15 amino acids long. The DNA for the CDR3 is TGTGCCAGCAGGCCCGTAGCGGGGTGGGTCAATAAGCAGTTCTTC. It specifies CASRPVAGWVNKQFF.

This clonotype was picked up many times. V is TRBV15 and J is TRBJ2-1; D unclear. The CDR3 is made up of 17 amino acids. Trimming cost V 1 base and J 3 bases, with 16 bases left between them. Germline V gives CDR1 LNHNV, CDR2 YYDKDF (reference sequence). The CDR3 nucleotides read TGTGCCACCAGCAGAGGGGAAGTTACCCTGTTCTACAATGAGCAGTTCTTC. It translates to CATSRGEVTLFYNEQFF. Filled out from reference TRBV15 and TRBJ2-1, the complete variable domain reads DAMVIQNPRYQVTQFGKPVTLSCSQTLNHNVMYWYQQKSSQAPKLLFHYYDKDFNNEADTPDNFQSRRPNTSFCFLDIRSPGLGDTAMYLCATSRGEVTLFYNEQFFGPGTRLTVL.